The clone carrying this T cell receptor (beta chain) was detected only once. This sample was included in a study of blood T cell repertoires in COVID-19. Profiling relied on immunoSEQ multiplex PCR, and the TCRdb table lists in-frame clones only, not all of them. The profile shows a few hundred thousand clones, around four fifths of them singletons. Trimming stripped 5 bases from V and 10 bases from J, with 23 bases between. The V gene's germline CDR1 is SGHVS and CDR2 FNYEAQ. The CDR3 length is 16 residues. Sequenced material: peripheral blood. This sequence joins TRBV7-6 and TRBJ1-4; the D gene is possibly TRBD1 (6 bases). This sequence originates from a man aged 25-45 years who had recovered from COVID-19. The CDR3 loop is CASSDRSGDLMGKLFF. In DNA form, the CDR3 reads TGTGCCAGCAGCGACCGCTCAGGGGATCTGATGGGAAAACTGTTTTTT.